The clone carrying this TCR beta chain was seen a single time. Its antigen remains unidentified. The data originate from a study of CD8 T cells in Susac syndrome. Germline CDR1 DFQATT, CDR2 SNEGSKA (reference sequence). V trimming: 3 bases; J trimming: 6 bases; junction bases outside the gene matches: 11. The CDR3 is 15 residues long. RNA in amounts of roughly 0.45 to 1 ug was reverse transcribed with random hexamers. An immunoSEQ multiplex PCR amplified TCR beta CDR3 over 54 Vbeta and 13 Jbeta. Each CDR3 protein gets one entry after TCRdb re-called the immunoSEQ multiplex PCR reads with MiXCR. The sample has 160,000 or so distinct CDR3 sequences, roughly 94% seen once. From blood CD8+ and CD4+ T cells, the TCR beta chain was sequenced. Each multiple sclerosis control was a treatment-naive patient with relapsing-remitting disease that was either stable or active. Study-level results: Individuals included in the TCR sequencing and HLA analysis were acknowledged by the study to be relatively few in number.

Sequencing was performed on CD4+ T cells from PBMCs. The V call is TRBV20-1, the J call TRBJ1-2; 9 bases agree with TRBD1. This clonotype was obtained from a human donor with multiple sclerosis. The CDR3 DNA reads TGCAGTGCTAGGCCCCTAGACAGGGGGAGGGATGGCTACACCTTC. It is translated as CSARPLDRGRDGYTF.